This T cell receptor beta chain was observed in a study of post-analysis software for immune sequencing data. Study overall: Progressive-relapsing, secondary progressive and relapsing-remitting multiple sclerosis were among the disease courses included. Study-wide results and caveats: Controls had significantly higher normalized Chao1 diversity than multiple sclerosis patients.

Each TCR beta cDNA library carried unique molecular identifiers. Each batch of roughly 1 to 10 million T cells produced 400,000 to 650,000 cDNA molecules. Via MiXCR, TCRdb re-called the PCR reads, giving one row per CDR3 protein. Altogether about 180,000 distinct CDR3 sequences are present, around 30% being singletons, with the ten largest covering approximately 1.5%. To note about this clonotype: Its matching antigen is unknown. An end of the junction differs from the germline gene, which may be a read error.

Material: blood. The receptor was derived from a girl between 5 and 17 years old with multiple sclerosis.

CDR3: CASSLARSYQGTQYF. CDR3 nucleotides: TGTGCCAGCAGCTTAGCCAGGAGTTACCAAGGGACCCAGTACTTC. The chain couples TRBV7-9 to TRBJ2-5, with D uncertain. The CDR3 extends over 15 amino acids. CDR1 is SEHNR, CDR2 FQNEAQ, per germline (reference sequence).